The T cell receptor (beta chain) described here comes from a study of blood T cell repertoires in COVID-19. Study as a whole: The study drew acute and convalescent COVID-19 samples from the United States, Italy and Spain. From T cells, B-cell-depleted T cells, or PBMCs came the material, which was cDNA or gDNA.

The V and J ends lost 6 bases and 4 bases respectively, with 16 bases between them. The CDR3 contains 16 residues. CDR1 and CDR2 (germline): MDHEN, SYDVKM. In the authors' methods: By means of reference gene primer amplification, nucleated cell counts were estimated. Only in-frame clones appear in the TCRdb table, and some are missing; sequencing was by immunoSEQ multiplex PCR. The D gene and trimming were derived from the DNA, and the V and J assignments and clone size from that table. Counted here are about 210,000 clones, around 88% occurring once; the ten biggest clones make up roughly 7.6%. The sequence was collected from a woman in her forties or fifties with acute or convalescent COVID-19. This sequence joins TRBV28 and TRBJ1-6; D unresolved. Input material: peripheral blood. The DNA of the CDR3 is TGTGCCAGCAGATTACTCCAAAACTCATATAATTCACCCCTCCACTTT. Protein product: CASRLLQNSYNSPLHF. Based on the CDR3 plus reference TRBV28 and TRBJ1-6, the full variable domain is DVKVTQSSRYLVKRTGEKVFLECVQDMDHENMFWYRQDPGLGLRLIYFSYDVKMKEKGDIPEGYSVSREKKERFSLILESASTNQTSMYLCASRLLQNSYNSPLHFGNGTRLTVT.